The clone carrying this T cell receptor (beta chain) has only one observation. Its cognate antigen is unknown. This record belongs to a study of graft-versus-host responses after intestinal transplantation. In the study overall: The recipients all started with anti-thymocyte globulin induction and then took tacrolimus and steroids for two to four years.

Here immunoSEQ multiplex PCR was the method, and the copy in TCRdb shows in-frame clones only, minus some. The repertoire holds 130,000 to 150,000 clones, about 90% seen once, with 0.19% in the top ten. CDR3 length: 15 amino acids. Germline CDR1 is SGHAT and CDR2 is FQNNGV. V was cut by 1 base and J by 9 bases, with 16 bases left in between. Study results and caveats: Marrow from the recipient contained GvH clones, some of which had appeared first in ileum or blood. High graft-versus-host to host-versus-graft clonal ratios were seen in allografts of patients with graft-donor T cell macrochimerism.

The input for sequencing was unstimulated CD4+ T cells sorted from spleen or lymph node cells, taken before intestinal transplant. The V and J genes are TRBV11-2 and TRBJ2-1; tentatively, D is TRBD2 (5 bases). This receptor was obtained from a human donor who received an intestinal transplant. The CDR3 DNA follows: TGTGCCAGCAGCTTAGGAGTTGGACTTTCGAGTGAGCAGTTCTTC. Translated: CASSLGVGLSSEQFF.